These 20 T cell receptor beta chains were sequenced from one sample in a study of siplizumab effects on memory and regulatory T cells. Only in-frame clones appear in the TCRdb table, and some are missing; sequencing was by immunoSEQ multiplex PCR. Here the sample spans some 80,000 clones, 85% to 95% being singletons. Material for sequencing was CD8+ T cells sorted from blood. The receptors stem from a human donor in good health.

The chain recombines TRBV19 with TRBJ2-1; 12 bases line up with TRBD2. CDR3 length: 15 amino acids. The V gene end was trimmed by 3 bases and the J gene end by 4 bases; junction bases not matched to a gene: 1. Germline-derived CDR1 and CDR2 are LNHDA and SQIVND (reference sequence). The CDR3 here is CASSITSGRYNEQFF. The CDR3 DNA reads TGTGCCAGTAGTATCACTAGCGGGAGGTACAATGAGCAGTTCTTC.

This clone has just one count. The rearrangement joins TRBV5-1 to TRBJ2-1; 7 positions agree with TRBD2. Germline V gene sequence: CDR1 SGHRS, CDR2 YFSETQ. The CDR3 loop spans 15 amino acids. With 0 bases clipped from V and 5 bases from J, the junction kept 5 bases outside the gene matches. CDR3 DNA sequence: TGCGCCAGCAGCTTGGAGGGAGGGAAAGACAATGAGCAGTTCTTC. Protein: CASSLEGGKDNEQFF.

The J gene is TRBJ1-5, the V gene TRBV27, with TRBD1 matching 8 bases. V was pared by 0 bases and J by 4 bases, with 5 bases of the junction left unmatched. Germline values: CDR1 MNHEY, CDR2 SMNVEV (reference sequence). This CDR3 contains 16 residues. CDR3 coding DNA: TGTGCCAGCAGTTTATCGGCAGGGGGCGGAAATCAGCCCCAGCATTTT. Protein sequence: CASSLSAGGGNQPQHF.

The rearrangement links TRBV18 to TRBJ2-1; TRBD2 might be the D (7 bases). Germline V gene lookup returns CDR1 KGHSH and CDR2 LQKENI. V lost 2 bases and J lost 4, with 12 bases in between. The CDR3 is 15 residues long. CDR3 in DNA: TGTGCCAGCTCACCAACGGGGGGCTCATACAATGAGCAGTTCTTC. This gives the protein CASSPTGGSYNEQFF.

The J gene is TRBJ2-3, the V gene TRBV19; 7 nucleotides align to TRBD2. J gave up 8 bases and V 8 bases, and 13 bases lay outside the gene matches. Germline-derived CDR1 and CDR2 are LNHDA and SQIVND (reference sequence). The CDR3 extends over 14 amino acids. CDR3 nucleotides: TGTGCCAGTGGGGACTATCCGCGTGATGGTACGCAGTATTTT. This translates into CASGDYPRDGTQYF.

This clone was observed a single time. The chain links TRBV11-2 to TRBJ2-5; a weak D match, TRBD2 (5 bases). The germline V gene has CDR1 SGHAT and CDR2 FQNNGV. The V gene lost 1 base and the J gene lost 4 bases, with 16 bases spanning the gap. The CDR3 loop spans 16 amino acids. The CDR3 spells CASSLAVSERRETQYF. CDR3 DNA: TGTGCCAGCAGCTTAGCGGTTAGCGAGAGGAGAGAGACCCAGTACTTC.

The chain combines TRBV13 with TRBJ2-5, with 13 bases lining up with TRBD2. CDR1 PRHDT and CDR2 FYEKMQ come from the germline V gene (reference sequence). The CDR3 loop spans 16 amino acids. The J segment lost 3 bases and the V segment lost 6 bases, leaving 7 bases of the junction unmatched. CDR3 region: CASSNRTSGREETQYF. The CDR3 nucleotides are TGTGCCAGCAGTAATCGGACTAGCGGGAGAGAAGAGACCCAGTACTTC. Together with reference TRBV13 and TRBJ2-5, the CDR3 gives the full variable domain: AAGVIQSPRHLIKEKRETATLKCYPIPRHDTVYWYQQGPGQDPQFLISFYEKMQSDKGSIPDRFSAQQFSDYHSELNMSSLELGDSALYFCASSNRTSGREETQYFGPGTRLLVL.

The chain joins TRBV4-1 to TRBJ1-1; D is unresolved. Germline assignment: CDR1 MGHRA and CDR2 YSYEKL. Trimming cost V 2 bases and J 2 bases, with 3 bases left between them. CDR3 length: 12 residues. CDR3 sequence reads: CASSQINTEAFF. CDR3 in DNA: TGCGCCAGCAGCCAAATAAACACTGAAGCTTTCTTT.

CDR3 protein: CASSSQGIDEQFF. CDR3 nucleotides: TGTGCCAGCAGTTCACAGGGGATCGATGAGCAGTTCTTC. V usage is TRBV27 and J usage is TRBJ2-1, with TRBD1 identical over 7 bases. V shed 4 bases, J shed 8 bases, and the junction held 5 bases outside the gene matches. The V gene's germline CDR1 is MNHEY and CDR2 SMNVEV (reference sequence). The CDR3 loop spans 13 amino acids.

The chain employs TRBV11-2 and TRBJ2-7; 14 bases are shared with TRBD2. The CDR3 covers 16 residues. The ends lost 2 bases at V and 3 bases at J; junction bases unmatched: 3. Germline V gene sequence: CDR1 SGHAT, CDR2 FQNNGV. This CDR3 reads CASSLPGLAGGYEQYF. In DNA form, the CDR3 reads TGTGCCAGCAGCTTACCCGGACTAGCGGGGGGCTACGAGCAGTACTTC.

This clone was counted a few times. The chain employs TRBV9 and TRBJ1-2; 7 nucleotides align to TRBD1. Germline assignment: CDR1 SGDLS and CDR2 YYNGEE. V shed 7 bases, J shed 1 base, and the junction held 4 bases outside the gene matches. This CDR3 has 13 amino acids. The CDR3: CASARDSNYGYTF. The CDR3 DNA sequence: TGTGCCAGCGCAAGGGACAGTAACTATGGCTACACCTTC.

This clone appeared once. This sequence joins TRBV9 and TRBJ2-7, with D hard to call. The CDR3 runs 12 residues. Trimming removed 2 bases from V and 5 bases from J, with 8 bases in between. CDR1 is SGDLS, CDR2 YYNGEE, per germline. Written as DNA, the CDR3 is TGTGCCAGCAGCGTTTCAGACAACGAGCAGTACTTC. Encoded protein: CASSVSDNEQYF. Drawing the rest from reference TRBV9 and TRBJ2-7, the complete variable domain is DSGVTQTPKHLITATGQRVTLRCSPRSGDLSVYWYQQSLDQGLQFLIQYYNGEERAKGNILERFSAQQFPDLHSELNLSSLELGDSALYFCASSVSDNEQYFGPGTRLTVT.

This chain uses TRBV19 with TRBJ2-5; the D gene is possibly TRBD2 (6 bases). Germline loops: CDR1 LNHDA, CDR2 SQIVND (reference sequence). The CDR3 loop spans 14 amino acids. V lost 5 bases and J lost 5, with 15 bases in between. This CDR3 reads CASSLVAGSETQYF. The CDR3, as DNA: TGTGCCAGTAGTTTAGTTGCGGGGTCCGAGACCCAGTACTTC.

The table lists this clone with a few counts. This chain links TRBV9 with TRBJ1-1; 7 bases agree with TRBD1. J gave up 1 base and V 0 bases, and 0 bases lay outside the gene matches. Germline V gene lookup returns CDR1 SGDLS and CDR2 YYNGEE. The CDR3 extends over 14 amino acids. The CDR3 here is CASSVDRGNTEAFF. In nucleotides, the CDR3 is TGTGCCAGCAGCGTAGACAGGGGGAACACTGAAGCTTTCTTT.

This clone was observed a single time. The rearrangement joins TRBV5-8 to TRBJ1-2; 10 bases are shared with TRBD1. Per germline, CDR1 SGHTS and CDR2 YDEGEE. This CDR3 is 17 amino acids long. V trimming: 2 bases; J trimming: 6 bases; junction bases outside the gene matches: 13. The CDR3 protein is CASSFLTSGTGDHGYTF. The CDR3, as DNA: TGTGCCAGCAGCTTTCTGACATCCGGGACAGGGGATCATGGCTACACCTTC.

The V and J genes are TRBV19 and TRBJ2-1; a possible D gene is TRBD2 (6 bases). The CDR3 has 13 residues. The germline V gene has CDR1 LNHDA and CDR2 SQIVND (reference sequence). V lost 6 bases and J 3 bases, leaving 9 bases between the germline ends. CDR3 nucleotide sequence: TGTGCCAGTAGCGCGGGAAACTACAATGAGCAGTTCTTC. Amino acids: CASSAGNYNEQFF.

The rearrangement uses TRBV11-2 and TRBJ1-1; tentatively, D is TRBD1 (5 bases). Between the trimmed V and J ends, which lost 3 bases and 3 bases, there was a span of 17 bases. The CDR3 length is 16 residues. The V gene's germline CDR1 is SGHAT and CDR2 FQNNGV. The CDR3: CASSLRRGGVDTEAFF. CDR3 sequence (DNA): TGTGCCAGCAGCTTGAGGAGGGGTGGGGTGGACACTGAAGCTTTCTTT.

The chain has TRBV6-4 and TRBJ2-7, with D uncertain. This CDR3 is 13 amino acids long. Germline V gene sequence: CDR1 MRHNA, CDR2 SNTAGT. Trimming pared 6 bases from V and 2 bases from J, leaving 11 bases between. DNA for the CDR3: TGTGCCAGCAGAGGGATTCTCGCCTACGAGCAGTACTTC. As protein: CASRGILAYEQYF.

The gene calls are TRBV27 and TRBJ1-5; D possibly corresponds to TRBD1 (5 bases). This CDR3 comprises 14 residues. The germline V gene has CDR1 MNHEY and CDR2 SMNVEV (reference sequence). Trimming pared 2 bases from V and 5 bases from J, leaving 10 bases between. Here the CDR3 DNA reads TGTGCCAGCAGTTTAATCATGGGGGATCAGCCCCAGCATTTT. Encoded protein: CASSLIMGDQPQHF.

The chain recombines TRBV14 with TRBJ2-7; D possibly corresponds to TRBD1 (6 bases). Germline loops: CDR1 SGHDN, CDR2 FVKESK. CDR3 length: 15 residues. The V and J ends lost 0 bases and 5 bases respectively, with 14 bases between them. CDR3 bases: TGTGCCAGCAGCCAAGAATGGACAGTCGTGCACGAGCAGTACTTC. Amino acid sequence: CASSQEWTVVHEQYF.